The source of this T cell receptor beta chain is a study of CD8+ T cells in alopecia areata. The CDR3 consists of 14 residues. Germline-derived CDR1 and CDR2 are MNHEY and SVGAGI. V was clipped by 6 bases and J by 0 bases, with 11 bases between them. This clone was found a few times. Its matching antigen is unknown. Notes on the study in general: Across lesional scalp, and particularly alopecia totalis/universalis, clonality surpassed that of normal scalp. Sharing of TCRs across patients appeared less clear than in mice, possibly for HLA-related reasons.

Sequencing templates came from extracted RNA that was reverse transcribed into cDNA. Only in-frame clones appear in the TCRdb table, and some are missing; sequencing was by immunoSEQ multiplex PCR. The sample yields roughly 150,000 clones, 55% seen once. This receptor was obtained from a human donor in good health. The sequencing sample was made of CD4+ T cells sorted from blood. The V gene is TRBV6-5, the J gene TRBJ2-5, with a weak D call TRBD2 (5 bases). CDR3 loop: CASRDSGYQETQYF. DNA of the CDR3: TGTGCCAGCAGGGACTCCGGATACCAAGAGACCCAGTACTTC.